Below are 13 T cell receptor beta chains sequenced from a single sample in a study of cytomegalovirus exposure and HLA in healthy donors. Sequenced by immunoSEQ multiplex PCR; TCRdb stores in-frame clones only, minus some. The data hold about 98,000 clones, with about 88% observed a single time. Sequenced sample: PBMCs. Receptors were obtained from a man younger than 35 in good health and CMV-seropositive.

The CDR3, as DNA: TGTGCCAGCTCATCTGCGGCGGGACAGGGCCCCTACGAGCAGTACTTC. Its translation is CASSSAAGQGPYEQYF. V and J are TRBV18 and TRBJ2-7; 9 nucleotides agree with TRBD1. From germline, CDR1 is KGHSH and CDR2 LQKENI. This CDR3 region has 16 residues. J gave up 2 bases and V 5 bases, and 10 bases lay outside the gene matches.

This clone was seen just once. The V call is TRBV5-1, the J call TRBJ1-3; D not certain. Germline V gene sequence: CDR1 SGHRS, CDR2 YFSETQ. CDR3 length equals 17 residues. V was cut by 0 bases and J by 0 bases, with 13 bases left in between. CDR3 nucleotide sequence: TGCGCCAGCAGCTTGGCGGGGTCTCTACTCTCTGGAAACACCATATATTTT. It translates to CASSLAGSLLSGNTIYF.

J is TRBJ2-1 and V is TRBV27; unclear D gene. Germline CDR1 MNHEY, CDR2 SMNVEV (reference sequence). V lost 1 base to trimming and J lost 4 bases, with 26 bases between them. The CDR3 runs 20 residues. This CDR3 is CASSLYPLGPQIGIYNEQFF. The CDR3 DNA is TGTGCCAGCAGTTTATACCCTCTTGGTCCCCAAATCGGTATATACAATGAGCAGTTCTTC.

The rearrangement uses TRBV6-6 and TRBJ2-3; TRBD1 might be the D (6 bases). The V end lost 0 bases, the J end lost 1 base, and 11 bases lay between the germline ends. The CDR3 sequence is 16 residues long. Germline CDR1 reads MNHNY; CDR2 reads SVGAGI (reference sequence). In DNA form, the CDR3 reads TGTGCCAGCAGTTACTCGGGGGCCAGGGGCACAGATACGCAGTATTTT. Translation gives CASSYSGARGTDTQYF.

The rearrangement uses TRBV6-1 and TRBJ2-1, with 11 positions matching TRBD2. The V gene's germline CDR1 is MNHNS and CDR2 SASEGT. The trim removed 5 bases at V and 2 bases at J, leaving 2 bases unmatched. The CDR3 extends over 15 amino acids. CDR3 DNA sequence: TGTGCCAGCAGTTTAGCGGGAGGGGCCTACAATGAGCAGTTCTTC. The encoded protein is CASSLAGGAYNEQFF.

The gene calls are TRBV2 and TRBJ1-2; D gene ambiguous. The CDR3 runs to 12 residues. From germline, CDR1 is SNHLY and CDR2 FYNNEI. Trimming left V 10 bases short and J 7 bases short, with 16 bases between. The CDR3, as DNA: TGTGCCACCTATCCGGAGGGCGCTGGCTACACCTTC. This sequence encodes CATYPEGAGYTF.

The rearrangement uses TRBV10-2 and TRBJ2-7, with D possibly TRBD2 on 6 matching bases. V lost 4 bases to trimming and J lost 6 bases, with 16 bases between them. Per the germline V gene, CDR1 is WSHSY and CDR2 is SAAADI. The CDR3 consists of 14 residues. DNA of the CDR3: TGCGCCAGCAGTGGGTCCTCACTAGCTTTCGAGCAGTACTTC. It is translated as CASSGSSLAFEQYF.

This clone came up once. This chain connects TRBV5-4 to TRBJ2-5; 11 bases align to TRBD1. The J segment lost 5 bases and the V segment lost 4 bases, leaving 10 bases of the junction unmatched. From germline, CDR1 is SGHNT and CDR2 YYREEE (reference sequence). The CDR3 runs 16 residues. In nucleotides, the CDR3 is TGTGCCAGCAGCCAATCGGTAGGACAGGGGGCGGAGACCCAGTACTTC. This encodes CASSQSVGQGAETQYF.

The CDR3 coding sequence is TGCGCCAGCAGCCAAGACGTAGCGGGAACCTACAATGAGCAGTTCTTC. Translating it yields CASSQDVAGTYNEQFF. The rearrangement uses TRBV4-3 and TRBJ2-1, with 8 nucleotides matching TRBD2. This CDR3 region has 16 residues. Losses at the gene ends were 0 bases for V and 2 bases for J; bases not matched to a gene: 3. Germline V lookup: CDR1 LGHNA, CDR2 YSLEER.

The chain employs TRBV9 and TRBJ1-1; 9 bases agree with TRBD1. In germline, CDR1 is SGDLS, CDR2 YYNGEE. V lost 2 bases, J lost 3 bases, and 8 bases stayed unmatched. The CDR3 length is 16 residues. The CDR3 sequence: CASSVGGQGLYTEAFF. CDR3 in DNA: TGTGCCAGCAGCGTGGGGGGACAGGGTTTGTACACTGAAGCTTTCTTT.

The chain has TRBV7-3 and TRBJ2-3; 7 positions match TRBD2. The germline V gene encodes CDR1 SGHTA and CDR2 FQGTGA. The CDR3 contains 15 residues. With V trimmed by 3 bases and J by 1 base, 4 bases remained unmatched. The CDR3 reads CASSLSLAGTDTQYF. The CDR3 DNA follows: TGTGCCAGCAGCTTGTCCCTAGCGGGCACAGATACGCAGTATTTT.

The V and J genes are TRBV7-9 and TRBJ2-3; perhaps TRBD2 as D (5 bases). The CDR3 extends over 15 amino acids. Trimming stripped 5 bases from V and 2 bases from J, with 14 bases between. In germline, CDR1 is SEHNR, CDR2 FQNEAQ (reference sequence). The CDR3 here is CASSLRRVDTDTQYF. The CDR3, as DNA: TGTGCCAGCAGCCTAAGGCGGGTAGACACAGATACGCAGTATTTT.

V gene TRBV9 combines with J gene TRBJ2-2; 7 bases map to TRBD2. CDR1 and CDR2 from the germline V gene are SGDLS and YYNGEE. V lost 1 base and J lost 7; bases outside the gene matches: 16. The CDR3 spans 18 residues. The CDR3 sequence is CASSVPLGGSGVNGELFF. CDR3 in DNA: TGTGCCAGCAGCGTACCCCTGGGCGGGAGCGGTGTTAACGGGGAGCTGTTTTTT. Full variable domain (rest looked up from reference TRBV9 and TRBJ2-2): DSGVTQTPKHLITATGQRVTLRCSPRSGDLSVYWYQQSLDQGLQFLIQYYNGEERAKGNILERFSAQQFPDLHSELNLSSLELGDSALYFCASSVPLGGSGVNGELFFGEGSRLTVL.